Listed below are T cell receptor beta chains from one sample, sequenced in a study of blood T cells in healthy people across ages. TCRdb re-called the 5' RACE reads through MiXCR, storing one row per CDR3 protein. In the table there are 850,000 to 1,000,000 distinct CDR3 sequences, roughly 51% of which are singletons. The sequenced sample consisted of blood. The receptors shown here come from a woman aged 55-70 years in good health. The CDR3 runs from the conserved cysteine through the conserved F or W. Each record gives: D gene, clone size, V gene, J gene, CDR3 length, CDR3 protein, CDR3 DNA. D genes are given only for firm matches. A row's size may be missing; if present it is once, few, many or a size class.

d_gene: TRBD1
abundance: many
v_gene: TRBV27
j_gene: TRBJ2-7
len: 12
CDR3aa: CASSGTVYEQYF
CDR3nt: TGTGCCAGCAGTGGGACAGTTTACGAGCAGTACTTC

d_gene: NA
abundance: NA
v_gene: TRBV5-1
j_gene: TRBJ2-7
len: 14
CDR3aa: CASSLIGWSYEQYF
CDR3nt: TGCGCCAGCAGCTTGATAGGGTGGTCCTACGAGCAGTACTTC

d_gene: TRBD2
abundance: NA
v_gene: TRBV4-2
j_gene: TRBJ2-1
len: 16
CDR3aa: CASSQDRGLAGGEQFF
CDR3nt: TGTGCCAGCAGCCAAGATAGAGGACTAGCGGGAGGCGAGCAGTTCTTC

d_gene: TRBD1
abundance: few
v_gene: TRBV10-3
j_gene: TRBJ2-7
len: 13
CDR3aa: CAISGKQGNEQYF
CDR3nt: TGTGCCATCAGTGGAAAACAGGGGAATGAGCAGTACTTC

d_gene: NA
abundance: NA
v_gene: TRBV3-1
j_gene: TRBJ1-2
len: 13
CDR3aa: CASRGTFNYGYTF
CDR3nt: TGTGCCAGCAGAGGGACGTTTAACTATGGCTACACCTTC

d_gene: NA
abundance: NA
v_gene: TRBV29-1
j_gene: TRBJ1-5
len: 14
CDR3aa: CSVGPGGANQPQHF
CDR3nt: TGCAGCGTGGGGCCAGGAGGGGCTAATCAGCCCCAGCATTTT

d_gene: TRBD1
abundance: NA
v_gene: TRBV24-1
j_gene: TRBJ2-5
len: 13
CDR3aa: CATTGQGYNEQYF
CDR3nt: TGTGCCACCACGGGACAGGGGTACAATGAGCAGTACTTC

d_gene: NA
abundance: NA
v_gene: TRBV6-2/TRBV6-3
j_gene: TRBJ2-1
len: 13
CDR3aa: CASSYTWGYEQFF
CDR3nt: TGTGCCAGCAGTTACACATGGGGCTACGAGCAGTTCTTC

d_gene: TRBD1
abundance: NA
v_gene: TRBV10-3
j_gene: TRBJ2-1
len: 15
CDR3aa: CAISGLTGGFVEQFF
CDR3nt: TGTGCCATCAGTGGCCTGACAGGGGGTTTTGTTGAGCAGTTCTTC

d_gene: NA
abundance: NA
v_gene: TRBV20-1
j_gene: TRBJ1-1
len: 12
CDR3aa: CSADRGNTEAFF
CDR3nt: TGCAGTGCGGATCGAGGGAACACTGAAGCTTTCTTT

d_gene: NA
abundance: NA
v_gene: TRBV28
j_gene: TRBJ2-3
len: 16
CDR3aa: CASSLNLGGRTDTQYF
CDR3nt: TGTGCCAGCAGTTTAAATTTGGGGGGGCGCACAGATACGCAGTATTTT

d_gene: TRBD2
abundance: NA
v_gene: TRBV20-1
j_gene: TRBJ2-7
len: 14
CDR3aa: CSARVPSGSDEQYF
CDR3nt: TGCAGTGCTAGAGTACCTAGCGGGAGTGACGAGCAGTACTTC

d_gene: TRBD1
abundance: few
v_gene: TRBV15
j_gene: TRBJ2-2
len: 16
CDR3aa: CATSTPGQGALGELFF
CDR3nt: TGTGCCACCAGCACTCCGGGACAGGGGGCGCTCGGGGAGCTGTTTTTT

d_gene: TRBD1
abundance: NA
v_gene: TRBV5-1
j_gene: TRBJ1-1
len: 16
CDR3aa: CASSNRDRGQNTEAFF
CDR3nt: TGCGCCAGCAGCAACCGGGACAGGGGTCAGAACACTGAAGCTTTCTTT

d_gene: NA
abundance: few
v_gene: TRBV12-3/TRBV12-4
j_gene: TRBJ2-7
len: 12
CDR3aa: CASSSAYGEQYF
CDR3nt: TGTGCCAGCAGTTCCGCTTATGGCGAGCAGTACTTC

d_gene: TRBD2
abundance: NA
v_gene: TRBV7-2
j_gene: TRBJ2-5
len: 17
CDR3aa: CASSPRATTSVQETQYF
CDR3nt: TGTGCCAGCAGCCCAAGAGCTACGACTAGCGTACAAGAGACCCAGTACTTC

d_gene: NA
abundance: once
v_gene: TRBV4-2
j_gene: TRBJ2-1
len: 15
CDR3aa: CASSQTLALNNEQFF
CDR3nt: TGTGCCAGCAGCCAAACGCTAGCGCTAAACAATGAGCAGTTCTTC

d_gene: NA
abundance: NA
v_gene: TRBV7-2
j_gene: TRBJ2-7
len: 14
CDR3aa: CASSPDAHSYEQYF
CDR3nt: TGTGCCAGCAGCCCCGATGCCCACTCCTACGAGCAGTACTTC

d_gene: NA
abundance: few
v_gene: TRBV7-2
j_gene: TRBJ2-5
len: 16
CDR3aa: CASSLVGGNVQETQYF
CDR3nt: TGTGCCAGCAGCTTAGTCGGCGGGAATGTCCAAGAGACCCAGTACTTC

d_gene: NA
abundance: once
v_gene: TRBV20-1
j_gene: TRBJ2-1
len: 18
CDR3aa: CSARRDTRSSGTSNEQFF
CDR3nt: TGCAGTGCTAGACGGGACACACGTTCGAGCGGGACGTCGAATGAGCAGTTCTTC

d_gene: NA
abundance: few
v_gene: TRBV12-3/TRBV12-4
j_gene: TRBJ2-3
len: 13
CDR3aa: CASSSITWDTQYF
CDR3nt: TGTGCCAGCAGTTCGATCACATGGGATACGCAGTATTTT

d_gene: NA
abundance: few
v_gene: TRBV6-1
j_gene: TRBJ1-5
len: 14
CDR3aa: CASSGRQQNQPQHF
CDR3nt: TGTGCCAGCAGTGGGCGACAGCAGAATCAGCCCCAGCATTTT

d_gene: TRBD2
abundance: few
v_gene: TRBV9
j_gene: TRBJ2-1
len: 15
CDR3aa: CASSGVAGVHNEQFF
CDR3nt: TGTGCCAGCAGCGGAGTAGCGGGGGTACACAATGAGCAGTTCTTC

d_gene: NA
abundance: NA
v_gene: TRBV12-3/TRBV12-4
j_gene: TRBJ1-2
len: 14
CDR3aa: CASRLEPGGHGYTF
CDR3nt: TGTGCCAGCAGGCTTGAGCCAGGCGGACATGGCTACACCTTC

d_gene: NA
abundance: NA
v_gene: TRBV7-2
j_gene: TRBJ2-5
len: 17
CDR3aa: CASSLRTGPARRETQYF
CDR3nt: TGTGCCAGCAGCTTACGCACGGGACCAGCCAGGAGGGAGACCCAGTACTTC

d_gene: TRBD1
abundance: few
v_gene: TRBV12-3/TRBV12-4
j_gene: TRBJ2-6
len: 17
CDR3aa: CASSTGGRYSGANVLTF
CDR3nt: TGTGCCAGCAGTACAGGGGGCCGCTACTCTGGGGCCAACGTCCTGACTTTC

d_gene: NA
abundance: NA
v_gene: TRBV29-1
j_gene: TRBJ2-7
len: 14
CDR3aa: CSVASGPRSYEQYF
CDR3nt: TGCAGCGTTGCCAGTGGTCCCCGCTCCTACGAGCAGTACTTC

d_gene: NA
abundance: few
v_gene: TRBV7-9
j_gene: TRBJ2-3
len: 16
CDR3aa: CASRPPGTSLPSTQYF
CDR3nt: TGTGCCAGCAGACCCCCCGGGACCTCCCTACCCTCTACGCAGTATTTT

d_gene: NA
abundance: NA
v_gene: TRBV6-2/TRBV6-3
j_gene: TRBJ2-7
len: 10
CDR3aa: CATLGYEQYF
CDR3nt: TGTGCCACCCTAGGGTACGAGCAGTACTTC

d_gene: TRBD1
abundance: once
v_gene: TRBV7-8
j_gene: TRBJ2-7
len: 15
CDR3aa: CASSPQTGRYYEQYF
CDR3nt: TGTGCCAGCAGCCCTCAGACAGGGCGCTACTACGAGCAGTACTTC

d_gene: NA
abundance: once
v_gene: TRBV5-1
j_gene: TRBJ2-1
len: 15
CDR3aa: CASSFRDLSHNEQFF
CDR3nt: TGCGCCAGCAGCTTCCGGGATCTATCCCACAATGAGCAGTTCTTC

d_gene: TRBD1
abundance: few
v_gene: TRBV4-2
j_gene: TRBJ1-2
len: 17
CDR3aa: CASSQLGSARQGLGYTF
CDR3nt: TGTGCCAGCAGCCAACTTGGAAGTGCGAGACAGGGTTTGGGCTACACCTTC

d_gene: TRBD2
abundance: NA
v_gene: TRBV7-2
j_gene: TRBJ2-7
len: 16
CDR3aa: CASTSGPLAGGYEQYF
CDR3nt: TGTGCCAGCACCTCCGGGCCATTAGCGGGAGGGTACGAGCAGTACTTC

d_gene: NA
abundance: few
v_gene: TRBV12-3/TRBV12-4
j_gene: TRBJ1-2
len: 12
CDR3aa: CASTTSWGGYTF
CDR3nt: TGTGCCAGCACCACATCATGGGGAGGCTACACCTTC

d_gene: TRBD2
abundance: NA
v_gene: TRBV28
j_gene: TRBJ2-1
len: 15
CDR3aa: CASNKTSGRYNEQFF
CDR3nt: TGTGCCAGCAACAAAACTAGCGGGAGGTACAATGAGCAGTTCTTC

d_gene: NA
abundance: many
v_gene: TRBV20-1
j_gene: TRBJ2-5
len: 13
CDR3aa: CSADSASQETQYF
CDR3nt: TGCAGTGCCGACTCCGCCTCGCAAGAGACCCAGTACTTC